The clone carrying this T cell receptor (beta chain) was detected once. The source of the sample is a study of blood T cell repertoires in COVID-19. Study-level background: The origin of the acute and convalescent COVID-19 samples was the United States, Italy and Spain. The cDNA or gDNA used as material had been derived from T cells, B-cell-depleted T cells, or PBMCs.

Some clones are missing from TCRdb's copy, which holds only in-frame ones; the method was immunoSEQ multiplex PCR. The table has under 350,000 clones, around 86% seen once. CDR3 length: 18 residues. The germline gives CDR1 LGHNA, CDR2 YNFKEQ. V trimming: 3 bases; J trimming: 1 base; junction bases outside the gene matches: 11. Two negative PCRs, clearance, or symptom resolution characterized the recovered Cohort 3 donors. The V and J genes are TRBV4-2 and TRBJ1-1; 10 bases are a match to TRBD1. The origin of this receptor is a man aged 25-45 years who had recovered from COVID-19. The sample was PBMCs or T cells enriched from blood (not recorded which). The chain's CDR3 is CASSHPDRGLSANTEAFF. The CDR3 DNA follows: TGTGCCAGCAGCCATCCTGACAGGGGGCTTTCGGCGAACACTGAAGCTTTCTTT.